Each of the 29 T cell receptor beta chains below was sequenced from the same sample in a study of human T cells and chemical hapten exposure. TCRdb re-analysed the RACE reads in MiXCR, keeping a single row per CDR3 protein. Altogether tens of thousands of distinct CDR3 sequences are present, roughly a tenth being singletons, with the ten largest covering around 3.7%. The time point was: patch test 3, about 24 weeks after DPC sensitization. Treatment in this sample: therapeutic diphenylcyclopropenone sensitization with weekly scalp DPC. Here the sequenced sample was whole blood, taken in connection with sensitization to the hapten diphenylcyclopropenone (DPC). All receptors derive from a woman in her 50s with alopecia areata. Some clones in this sample may be carry-over from other donors' samples.

V usage is TRBV20-1 and J usage is TRBJ2-2; 7 bases fit TRBD2. Unmatched junction bases numbered 12, after V lost 2 bases and J lost 6 bases. Germline V CDR1 and CDR2: DFQATT, SNEGSKA (reference sequence). This CDR3 spans 16 amino acids. The CDR3 nucleotides read TGCAGTGCTAGAAGCTTGGCGGGAGCCGTCGCCGGGGAGCTGTTTTTT. Its translation: CSARSLAGAVAGELFF.

The CDR3 sequence is CSVGSTGTSNTGELFF. The CDR3 region has the DNA TGCAGCGTTGGTTCCACCGGGACTAGTAACACCGGGGAGCTGTTTTTT. The J gene is TRBJ2-2, the V gene TRBV29-1; TRBD2 matches 8 bases. V lost 4 bases, J lost 2 bases, and 9 bases stayed unmatched. The CDR3 has 16 amino acids. The germline V gene has CDR1 SQVTM and CDR2 ANQGSEA.

This clonotype was recorded many times. The V and J genes are TRBV18 and TRBJ1-5; TRBD1 is a possible D gene (6 bases). The V gene lost 3 bases and the J gene lost 1 base, with 10 bases spanning the gap. Germline loops: CDR1 KGHSH, CDR2 LQKENI. This CDR3 spans 15 amino acids. The CDR3 loop reads CASSPSGASNQPQHF. CDR3 bases: TGTGCCAGCTCACCCTCGGGGGCGAGCAATCAGCCCCAGCATTTT.

This clonotype appeared many times. This chain links TRBV12-3 or TRBV12-4 with TRBJ1-1; D gene ambiguous. Trimming removed 3 bases from V and 3 bases from J, with 8 bases in between. The CDR3 length is 13 residues. As DNA, the CDR3 is TGTGCCAGCAGTTTGGGCGGGGACACTGAAGCTTTCTTT. Translated, it gives CASSLGGDTEAFF.

The chain links TRBV7-2 to TRBJ2-7; D remains ambiguous. CDR1 SGHTA and CDR2 FQGNSA come from the germline V gene. The CDR3 has 14 residues. With 5 bases removed from V and 2 bases from J, the gap between germline ends came to 13 bases. The CDR3: CASSPGPNAYEQYF. CDR3 bases: TGTGCCAGCAGCCCAGGACCCAATGCCTACGAGCAGTACTTC.

This clonotype came up a few times. The gene calls are TRBV20-1 and TRBJ2-5; D unresolved. Germline V gene sequence: CDR1 DFQATT, CDR2 SNEGSKA (reference sequence). Between the trimmed V and J ends, which lost 2 bases and 8 bases, there was a span of 12 bases. The CDR3 length is 12 residues. CDR3 sequence (DNA): TGCAGTGCTAGACGGCTTGTTGAAACCCAGTACTTC. It codes for CSARRLVETQYF.

This clonotype was counted a few times. The rearrangement joins TRBV7-6 to TRBJ2-2; maybe TRBD2 (5 bases). Germline V gene lookup returns CDR1 SGHVS and CDR2 FNYEAQ. This CDR3 region has 13 residues. Trimming cost V 5 bases and J 3 bases, with 7 bases left between them. CDR3 coding DNA: TGTGCCAGCAGCCGGGATCACACCGGGGAGCTGTTTTTT. It codes for CASSRDHTGELFF.

This clonotype showed up many times. This chain links TRBV11-2 with TRBJ1-1, with D hard to call. Germline V gene lookup returns CDR1 SGHAT and CDR2 FQNNGV. The CDR3 consists of 12 residues. The V and J ends lost 6 bases and 6 bases respectively, with 11 bases between them. The CDR3 is CASRKTGSEAFF. CDR3 coding DNA: TGTGCCAGCAGGAAGACGGGCTCTGAAGCTTTCTTT. Full variable domain (rest looked up from reference TRBV11-2 and TRBJ1-1): EAGVAQSPRYKIIEKRQSVAFWCNPISGHATLYWYQQILGQGPKLLIQFQNNGVVDDSQLPKDRFSAERLKGVDSTLKIQPAKLEDSAVYLCASRKTGSEAFFGQGTRLTVV.

The chain combines TRBV18 with TRBJ1-5; 11 positions agree with TRBD1. From germline, CDR1 is KGHSH and CDR2 LQKENI. The CDR3 consists of 15 residues. Trimming cost V 1 base and J 5 bases; bases outside gene matches: 1. The CDR3 loop is CASSPLGQGDQPQHF. The CDR3 nucleotides are TGTGCCAGCTCACCACTGGGACAGGGGGATCAGCCCCAGCATTTT.

This clonotype was counted only a few times. The chain uses TRBV28 and TRBJ2-4; D unclear. From germline, CDR1 is MDHEN and CDR2 SYDVKM. V was trimmed by 2 bases and J by 4 bases, leaving 15 bases between them. The CDR3 is 16 residues long. CDR3 in DNA: TGTGCCAGCAGTTTAGCCGGTGGGCCAGTAAAAAACATTCAGTACTTC. Protein sequence: CASSLAGGPVKNIQYF. The whole variable domain, remainder taken from reference TRBV28 and TRBJ2-4, is DVKVTQSSRYLVKRTGEKVFLECVQDMDHENMFWYRQDPGLGLRLIYFSYDVKMKEKGDIPEGYSVSREKKERFSLILESASTNQTSMYLCASSLAGGPVKNIQYFGAGTRLSVL.

This clonotype has only a few counts. This chain connects TRBV11-2 to TRBJ1-2; 9 positions agree with TRBD1. CDR3 length equals 16 residues. V lost 3 bases to trimming and J lost 6 bases; unmatched junction nucleotides: 11. Germline values: CDR1 SGHAT, CDR2 FQNNGV. The CDR3 DNA is TGTGCCAGCAGCTTGGGACTACAGGGGGCAGGAAATGGCTACACCTTC. The encoded protein is CASSLGLQGAGNGYTF.

In the case of this clonotype: No conserved phenylalanine or tryptophan is present at the end of the CDR3, so a read error is the likely explanation. V usage is TRBV29-1 and J usage is TRBJ1-5, with no clear D. CDR1 and CDR2 from the germline V gene are SQVTM and ANQGSEA. Trimming stripped 7 bases from V and 4 bases from J, with 23 bases between. The CDR3 totals 16 residues. The CDR3 DNA is TGCAGCGATAGGGTTGAAACCGGGTTGGGGAATCAGCCCCAGCATTCT. Protein product: CSDRVETGLGNQPQHS.

This chain links TRBV9 with TRBJ2-1; D is perhaps TRBD2 (6 bases). The V and J ends lost 0 bases and 2 bases respectively, with 12 bases between them. Germline CDR1 and CDR2: SGDLS and YYNGEE. This CDR3 is 16 amino acids long. In DNA form, the CDR3 reads TGTGCCAGCAGCGTAGCGGTGGGAGGAACCTACAATGAGCAGTTCTTC. This gives the protein CASSVAVGGTYNEQFF.

This chain joins TRBV12-3 or TRBV12-4 and TRBJ2-2, with TRBD1 as a possible D gene (5 bases). Trimming took off 3 bases at V and 8 bases at J, with 10 bases between the two ends. The CDR3 runs to 13 residues. The chain's CDR3 is CASSLGPGGELFF. The CDR3, as DNA: TGTGCCAGCAGTTTGGGGCCGGGTGGGGAGCTGTTTTTT.

This clonotype was counted ten times or more. The J gene is TRBJ1-1, the V gene TRBV5-5, with unresolved D. Germline V gene sequence: CDR1 SGHKS, CDR2 YYEKEE (reference sequence). V lost 1 base and J lost 3, with 10 bases in between. The CDR3 length is 14 residues. CDR3 nucleotides: TGTGCCAGCAGCTTGCTAGGGAGCTACACTGAAGCTTTCTTT. Its protein is CASSLLGSYTEAFF.

V is TRBV20-1 and J is TRBJ2-5; D might be TRBD1 (5 bases). Germline-derived CDR1 and CDR2 are DFQATT and SNEGSKA (reference sequence). The CDR3 contains 14 residues. The ends were cut back, 3 bases at V and 5 bases at J, with 16 bases in the middle. The CDR3 loop is CSASGNQGRETQYF. CDR3 sequence (DNA): TGCAGTGCTAGTGGTAACCAGGGCCGGGAGACCCAGTACTTC.

This clonotype showed up many times. The CDR3 protein is CASSYRGDEQYF. The CDR3 DNA reads TGTGCCAGCAGTTACAGGGGAGACGAGCAGTACTTC. The chain couples TRBV7-6 to TRBJ2-7, with 7 bases fitting TRBD1. V was pared by 6 bases and J by 5 bases, with 4 bases of the junction left unmatched. Germline V CDR1 and CDR2: SGHVS, FNYEAQ. The CDR3 covers 12 residues.

This clonotype was detected ten times or more. Its ends do not fully match the called genes, so a read error is possible. This chain links TRBV9 with TRBJ2-7; possible D gene TRBD1, 6 bases. The CDR3 runs to 17 residues. In germline, CDR1 is SGDLS, CDR2 YYNGEE. The CDR3 is CASSPRRTQGWSSEQYF. The CDR3 DNA sequence: TGTGCCAGCAGCCCCCGTCGGACACAGGGATGGTCCTCCGAGCAGTACTTC.

The table lists this clonotype with many counts. The chain uses TRBV25-1 and TRBJ2-4; 8 positions agree with TRBD1. With V trimmed by 1 base and J by 5 bases, 7 bases remained unmatched. The length of the CDR3 is 16 residues. Germline values: CDR1 MGHDK, CDR2 SYGVNS. CDR3 region: CASSESGQGAQNIQYF. As DNA, the CDR3 is TGTGCCAGCAGTGAATCGGGGCAGGGGGCCCAAAACATTCAGTACTTC.

Comment on this clonotype: A clone one base away is much larger, so this may be a read error. The genes are TRBV12-3 or TRBV12-4 and TRBJ2-2, with 12 bases aligning to TRBD2. The CDR3 is 18 residues long. J was trimmed by 6 bases and V by 8 bases; bases with no gene match: 16. CDR3 DNA: TGTGCCAGCTCCTGGGTGGGACTAGCGGGTCTCGGCTCCGGGGAGCTGTTTTTT. It is translated as CASSWVGLAGLGSGELFF.

The chain combines TRBV6-2 or TRBV6-3 with TRBJ1-2; TRBD1 is a possible D gene (5 bases). V was shortened by 8 bases and J by 4 bases, with 17 bases between the two germline ends. Per the germline V gene, CDR1 is MNHEY and CDR2 is SVGEGT. The CDR3 sequence is 14 residues long. This chain's CDR3 is CASGDATERYGYTF. CDR3 in DNA: TGTGCCAGCGGGGATGCGACAGAACGCTATGGCTACACCTTC.

V gene TRBV11-1 combines with J gene TRBJ2-3; 7 nucleotides agree with TRBD2. Germline trimming cut 2 bases from V and 6 bases from J; bases unmatched to any gene: 11. Germline CDR1 SGHAT, CDR2 FQDESV (reference sequence). The CDR3 runs to 16 residues. CDR3 DNA sequence: TGTGCCAGCAGCTTAAGGGACTCCCGGGAGGAGGATACGCAGTATTTT. This sequence encodes CASSLRDSREEDTQYF.

This clonotype has just a few counts. The chain combines TRBV29-1 with TRBJ2-7, with TRBD2 matching 7 bases. CDR1 and CDR2 from the germline V gene are SQVTM and ANQGSEA. This CDR3 spans 12 amino acids. The ends lost 4 bases at V and 0 bases at J; junction bases unmatched: 0. CDR3 sequence: CSVGGSSYEQYF. The CDR3 DNA sequence: TGCAGCGTTGGCGGGAGCTCCTACGAGCAGTACTTC.

This clonotype was seen at least ten times. V is TRBV27 and J is TRBJ2-1; no firm D call. Germline V lookup: CDR1 MNHEY, CDR2 SMNVEV (reference sequence). The CDR3 runs to 13 residues. V lost 2 bases and J lost 6, with 8 bases in between. DNA for the CDR3: TGTGCCAGCAGTTTAAGGTGGGCCAATGAGCAGTTCTTC. Translating it yields CASSLRWANEQFF.

This clonotype was seen repeatedly, ten times or more. The chain uses TRBV9 and TRBJ1-4, with TRBD1 as a possible D gene (5 bases). The germline gives CDR1 SGDLS, CDR2 YYNGEE. The CDR3 runs 14 residues. Trimming took 3 bases from V and 4 from J, leaving 10 bases between them. In DNA form, the CDR3 reads TGTGCCAGCAGCGGACCGGGACGTAATGAAAAACTGTTTTTT. Translation gives CASSGPGRNEKLFF.

The table lists this clonotype with many counts. V usage is TRBV4-2 and J usage is TRBJ1-5; D possibly corresponds to TRBD1 (5 bases). Deletions cut 1 base from V and 0 bases from J, with 22 bases between. CDR3 length equals 20 residues. CDR1 and CDR2 from the germline V gene are LGHNA and YNFKEQ. The CDR3 is CASSQVPGQRTGSSNQPQHF. The DNA of the CDR3 is TGTGCCAGCAGCCAAGTTCCAGGACAACGCACGGGTTCTAGCAATCAGCCCCAGCATTTT.

This clonotype showed up just a few times. As DNA, the CDR3 is TGTGCCAGCAGCTCCCCCGGCGGGGGGGAGGAGACCCAGTACTTC. It encodes CASSSPGGGEETQYF. This chain connects TRBV5-4 to TRBJ2-5; 9 positions match TRBD2. The CDR3 loop spans 15 amino acids. Germline trimming cut 3 bases from V and 5 bases from J; bases unmatched to any gene: 8. Per the germline V gene, CDR1 is SGHNT and CDR2 is YYREEE (reference sequence).

The chain has TRBV5-1 and TRBJ2-7; D perhaps matches TRBD2 (6 bases). Trimming took 4 bases from V and 3 from J, leaving 14 bases between them. This CDR3 region has 14 residues. Germline V gene data show CDR1 as SGHRS and CDR2 as YFSETQ. DNA of the CDR3: TGCGCCAGCAGCACAAGCGGGTCCCACTACGAGCAGTACTTC. Its protein product is CASSTSGSHYEQYF.

This clonotype appeared a few times. V is TRBV11-2 and J is TRBJ2-7; 7 nucleotides match TRBD1. The CDR3 has 16 residues. Germline V CDR1 and CDR2: SGHAT, FQNNGV. The junction had 11 bases not matched to a gene; V was cut back by 5 bases and J by 1 base. The DNA for the CDR3 is TGTGCCAGCAGCCCCCGCCTCCGGGACAGATCCTACGAGCAGTACTTC. Translation gives CASSPRLRDRSYEQYF.